There are a few counts of the clone carrying this T cell receptor (beta chain). Its antigen is as yet unknown. One entry per CDR3 protein results from TCRdb running MiXCR on the 5' RACE reads. The table lists almost 550,000 distinct CDR3 sequences, around 20% of them singletons. These data come from a study of T-cell memory formation after mild COVID-19. J lost 7 bases, V lost 1 base, and 3 bases had no gene match. Germline V gene lookup returns CDR1 SGHDT and CDR2 YYEEEE. This CDR3 has 13 residues. General study results and limits: Contracting clones, day 15 to 85, had balanced CD4/CD8, and later expanders favored CD4+. Detection of some responders pre-infection suggested pre-existing cross-reactive memory T cells participated.

The sequencing sample was made of PBMCs or a T cell subset sorted from them (not recorded which). V gene TRBV5-6 combines with J gene TRBJ2-7, with TRBD1 identical over 9 bases. The clonotype comes from an adult woman who had mild COVID-19 (a few samples of this study predate the infection). Cell type and time point are not known. CDR3 residues: CASSLYRGHEQYF. DNA of the CDR3: TGTGCCAGCAGCTTGTACAGGGGGCATGAGCAGTACTTC.